This T cell receptor beta chain was recovered during a study of blood T cells in healthy people across ages. Whole-study findings and limits: Unsorted PBMC input precluded a conclusive naive versus antigen-experienced comparison.

As regards this clonotype: Its antigen is unknown.

Through a sample-barcoded 5' primer and a J-beta primer mix, a second PCR was run for roughly 6 to 12 cycles. TCRdb itself ran the 5' RACE reads through MiXCR, one entry per CDR3 protein. The sample gives over 1.5 million distinct CDR3 sequences, less than 50% of which show up once; less than 2.5% is in the top ten. J gave up 4 bases and V 6 bases, and 10 bases lay outside the gene matches. The V gene's germline CDR1 is DFQATT and CDR2 SNEGSKA (reference sequence). CDR3 size: 14 residues. This receptor was identified in a middle-aged woman in good health. Sequencing was carried out using blood. This sequence joins TRBV20-1 and TRBJ1-1; 8 bases are shared with TRBD1. The DNA of the CDR3 is TGCAGTGCCAAGGAAGGACAGGGCCGCACTGAAGCTTTCTTT. Translated, it gives CSAKEGQGRTEAFF.